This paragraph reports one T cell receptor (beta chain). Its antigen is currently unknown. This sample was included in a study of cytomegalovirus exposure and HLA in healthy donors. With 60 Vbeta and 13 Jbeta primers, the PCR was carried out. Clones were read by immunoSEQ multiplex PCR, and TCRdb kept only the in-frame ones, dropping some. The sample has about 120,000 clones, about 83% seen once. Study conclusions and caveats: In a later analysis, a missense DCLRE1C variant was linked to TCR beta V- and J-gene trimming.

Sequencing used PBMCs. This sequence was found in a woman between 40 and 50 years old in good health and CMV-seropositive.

For the CDR3, the DNA is TGTGCCTGGAGGCCCCGGGACAGGGATTATCAGCCCCAGCATTTT. Residues: CAWRPRDRDYQPQHF. The rearrangement links TRBV30 to TRBJ1-5; TRBD1 matches 9 bases. V lost 3 bases, J lost 5 bases, and 8 bases stayed unmatched. There are 15 residues in the CDR3. Germline CDR1 and CDR2: GTSNPN and SVGIG (reference sequence). The full variable domain, rest sourced from reference TRBV30 and TRBJ1-5, is SQTIHQWPATLVQPVGSPLSLECTVEGTSNPNLYWYRQAAGRGLQLLFYSVGIGQISSEVPQNLSASRPQDRQFILSSKKLLLSDSGFYLCAWRPRDRDYQPQHFGDGTRLSIL.